This T cell receptor beta chain was recovered during a study of shared clonotypes between healthy human individuals. The CDR3 runs 15 residues. V lost 5 bases, J lost 3 bases, and 4 bases stayed unmatched. CDR1 MNHNY and CDR2 SVGAGI come from the germline V gene (reference sequence). Measured with immunoSEQ multiplex PCR; TCRdb has only the in-frame clones, and not every one. The sample records 2 million to 3 million clones, 80% to 95% being singletons. This TCR was sampled from a man in his late teens or twenties in good health. Some clones in this sample may be carry-over from other donors' samples. The V call is TRBV6-6, the J call TRBJ2-1, with TRBD2 identical over 10 bases. Sequenced material: naive CD4+ T cells from PBMCs. Subset described: CD45RA+ positively selected. The CDR3 DNA reads TGTGCCAGCAGTACCGGACTAGCGGACTACAATGAGCAGTTCTTC. It codes for CASSTGLADYNEQFF.